These 30 T cell receptor beta chains originate from one sample sequenced in a study of regulatory T cells in long-lasting Graves disease (dated by TCRdb to about 2021). The time point label corresponds to: newly diagnosed GD, antithyroid drugs for less than 3 months. For both TCR sequencing and RNA sequencing, RNA was extracted from PBMCs in TRIzol. Library prep was done by multiplex PCR. Sequencing took place on an Illumina HiSeq 4000. iRepertoire HTBI primers and Arm-PCR amplification of CDR3 regions were used to construct TCR beta libraries. In-frame beta chains were kept once TCRdb had trimmed the public reads at Q25 with fastp and called clones with MiXCR. CDR3 protein duplicates are merged, each entry listing the most common genes and DNA. The sample table lists about 440,000 distinct CDR3 sequences, over 15% of them with a count of one. The leading ten clones occupy less than 30% of the sample.

A further study also used this sample, focusing on T cells in Graves' hyperthyroidism and ophthalmopathy.

Sequenced here: peripheral blood mononuclear cells (PBMCs), sampled at new diagnosis, from a patient treated with antithyroid drugs. Receptors were obtained from a woman younger than 35 with Graves disease. Donor details come from another sample of the same person, matched by shared clones.

This chain links TRBV28 with TRBJ2-2; D ambiguous. The CDR3 extends over 16 amino acids. Germline values: CDR1 MDHEN, CDR2 SYDVKM. V dropped 3 bases and J dropped 6 bases, with 17 bases sitting between them. CDR3 amino acids: CASSFALPGKSGELFF. The CDR3 coding sequence is TGTGCCAGCAGTTTCGCTTTACCAGGCAAATCCGGGGAGCTGTTTTTT.

Concerning this clonotype: It may be a read error: a sequence one base away is much more abundant. The V and J genes are TRBV11-3 and TRBJ2-3; the D is unclear. In germline, CDR1 is SGHNT, CDR2 YENEEA. The length of the CDR3 is 12 residues. The V end was cut by 8 bases, the J end by 0 bases, with 6 bases between. The CDR3 region is CASASSTDTQYF. Here the CDR3 DNA reads TGTGCCAGCGCCTCTAGCACAGATACGCAGTATTTT.

This clonotype has a handful of counts. V is TRBV6-6 and J is TRBJ2-7; D ambiguous. V lost 0 bases to trimming and J lost 3 bases, with 9 bases between them. The germline CDR1 and CDR2 sequences are MNHNY and SVGAGI (reference sequence). CDR3 length: 14 amino acids. The CDR3 sequence: CASSYSRTDYEQYF. The CDR3 nucleotides are TGTGCCAGCAGTTACTCGCGGACGGACTACGAGCAGTACTTC.

In this sample, this clonotype turned up a few times. The chain combines TRBV18 with TRBJ1-4; unclear D gene. This CDR3 region has 15 residues. Germline-derived CDR1 and CDR2 are KGHSH and LQKENI. V was shortened by 1 base and J by 0 bases, with 6 bases between the two germline ends. CDR3 region: CASSPHRTTNEKLFF. The CDR3 DNA reads as TGTGCCAGCTCACCACATCGGACAACTAATGAAAAACTGTTTTTT.

This clonotype showed up many times. CDR3 in DNA: TGTGCCAGCAGCTTAGGACTAGCGGGAGGACCACACAATAACAATGAGCAGTTCTTC. Translating it yields CASSLGLAGGPHNNNEQFF. V and J are TRBV11-3 and TRBJ2-1, with 13 positions matching TRBD2. CDR1 and CDR2 from the germline V gene are SGHNT and YENEEA. Trimming removed 1 base from V and 5 bases from J; junction bases left unmatched: 11. The CDR3 has 19 residues.

A few counts support this clonotype. CDR3 residues: CASSTGTEGLGYTF. The CDR3 region has the DNA TGCGCCAGCAGCACTGGGACAGAGGGTTTGGGCTACACCTTC. The chain joins TRBV5-1 to TRBJ1-2, with TRBD1 matching 7 bases. V lost 4 bases, J lost 8 bases, and 11 bases stayed unmatched. The length of the CDR3 is 14 residues. The V gene's germline CDR1 is SGHRS and CDR2 YFSETQ. Using reference TRBV5-1 and TRBJ1-2 for the parts outside the CDR3, the full variable domain is KAGVTQTPRYLIKTRGQQVTLSCSPISGHRSVSWYQQTPGQGLQFLFEYFSETQRNKGNFPGRFSGRQFSNSRSEMNVSTLELGDSALYLCASSTGTEGLGYTFGSGTRLTVV.

V gene TRBV18 combines with J gene TRBJ2-3; TRBD2 agrees at 8 bases. Germline trimming cut 2 bases from V and 6 bases from J; bases unmatched to any gene: 13. CDR3 length: 17 residues. Germline V CDR1 and CDR2: KGHSH, LQKENI. The CDR3 loop reads CASSPFTSGTTGDTQYF. Here the CDR3 DNA reads TGTGCCAGCTCACCATTTACTAGCGGTACGACCGGGGATACGCAGTATTTT.

At least ten counts were recorded for this clonotype. The chain employs TRBV30 and TRBJ1-5; D is unresolved. The CDR3 is 14 amino acids. From germline, CDR1 is GTSNPN and CDR2 SVGIG (reference sequence). Trimming cost V 3 bases and J 0 bases, with 9 bases left between them. DNA for the CDR3: TGTGCCTGGAGCGACATTAATAGCAATCAGCCCCAGCATTTT. It yields the protein CAWSDINSNQPQHF.

There are a few counts of this clonotype. V gene TRBV29-1 combines with J gene TRBJ1-2; 10 bases line up with TRBD1. The CDR3 contains 13 residues. Germline CDR1 SQVTM, CDR2 ANQGSEA. J lost 6 bases, V lost 4 bases, and 5 bases had no gene match. CDR3 protein: CSVVPTGGDGYTF. The CDR3 bases are TGCAGCGTTGTTCCGACAGGGGGCGATGGCTACACCTTC.

This chain uses TRBV6-5 with TRBJ2-1; 9 bases agree with TRBD1. The V and J ends lost 1 base and 5 bases, in that order; junction bases with no gene match: 6. CDR1 is MNHEY and CDR2 is SVGAGI in the germline V gene. The CDR3 covers 16 residues. The CDR3 loop reads CASSYWTGVGNNEQFF. The CDR3 bases are TGTGCCAGCAGTTACTGGACAGGGGTCGGCAACAATGAGCAGTTCTTC.

The chain uses TRBV28 and TRBJ2-7; TRBD1 might be the D (5 bases). Between the trimmed V and J ends, which lost 7 bases and 2 bases, there was a span of 9 bases. The CDR3 is 12 amino acids. Looked up from germline, CDR1 is MDHEN and CDR2 is SYDVKM. This chain's CDR3 is CASTRATYEQYF. CDR3 nucleotides: TGTGCCAGCACCAGGGCCACCTACGAGCAGTACTTC. The variable domain in full, completed from reference TRBV28 and TRBJ2-7, reads DVKVTQSSRYLVKRTGEKVFLECVQDMDHENMFWYRQDPGLGLRLIYFSYDVKMKEKGDIPEGYSVSREKKERFSLILESASTNQTSMYLCASTRATYEQYFGPGTRLTVT.

This clonotype was picked up a small number of times. A single base separates this from a much larger clone, so it may be a read error. The chain uses TRBV20-1 and TRBJ2-3; perhaps TRBD2 as D (5 bases). Trimming pared 5 bases from V and 5 bases from J, leaving 17 bases between. The germline CDR1 and CDR2 sequences are DFQATT and SNEGSKA (reference sequence). CDR3 length: 14 amino acids. CDR3 region: CSAPAPNGEDTQYF. In nucleotides, the CDR3 is TGCAGTGCTCCGGCGCCTAACGGGGAAGATACGCAGTATTTT.

V usage is TRBV6-2 or TRBV6-3 and J usage is TRBJ2-1; D unresolved. V lost 0 bases to trimming and J lost 8 bases, with 14 bases between them. CDR1 is MNHEY, CDR2 SVGEGT, per germline. The CDR3 is made up of 15 amino acids. CDR3 coding DNA: TGTGCCAGCAGTTACTCGACCCCACCAGGAGATGAGCAGTTCTTC. It is translated as CASSYSTPPGDEQFF.

This clonotype has a count of ten or more. The chain recombines TRBV6-2 or TRBV6-3 with TRBJ2-2, with unresolved D. CDR3 size: 12 residues. Trimming removed 5 bases at V and 8 bases at J, with 9 bases between. Germline V gene lookup returns CDR1 MNHEY and CDR2 SVGEGT. CDR3 sequence: CASSQTIGELFF. DNA for the CDR3: TGTGCCAGCAGTCAAACTATTGGGGAGCTGTTTTTT.

This clonotype occurred a few times. The chain is built from TRBV3-1 and TRBJ2-1; 14 bases map to TRBD2. V was clipped by 2 bases and J by 2 bases; unmatched bases: 11. Per germline, CDR1 LGHDT and CDR2 YNNKEL (reference sequence). The CDR3 runs 20 residues. DNA of the CDR3: TGTGCCAGCAGCCAACGTCCCGGGACTAGCGGGAGAGTTACCTACAATGAGCAGTTCTTC. Translating it yields CASSQRPGTSGRVTYNEQFF.

There are many counts of this clonotype. Germline is not matched at one junction end, which may reflect a read error. The chain joins TRBV12-3 or TRBV12-4 to TRBJ1-1, with unresolved D. This CDR3 is built from 14 residues. The CDR3 DNA reads as TGTGCCGGCAGTCTAATGACGGGCCCCACTGAAGCTTTCTTT. The encoded protein is CAGSLMTGPTEAFF.

The sample holds many counts of this clonotype. The genes are TRBV3-1 and TRBJ1-2, with 10 bases that match TRBD1. J was trimmed by 7 bases and V by 2 bases; bases with no gene match: 7. Germline V gives CDR1 LGHDT, CDR2 YNNKEL (reference sequence). The CDR3 is 15 amino acids. The CDR3 DNA follows: TGTGCCAGCAGCCAATGGCCGGGACAGGGGACTGGCTACACCTTC. This gives the protein CASSQWPGQGTGYTF.

This clonotype was recorded at least ten times. The rearrangement links TRBV12-3 or TRBV12-4 to TRBJ2-7; D might be TRBD1 (5 bases). This CDR3 is built from 14 residues. The V end lost 3 bases, the J end lost 5 bases, and 14 bases lay between the germline ends. Here the CDR3 DNA reads TGTGCCAGCAGTTTGAGGCAGGGTAGAGACGAGCAGTACTTC. Translation gives CASSLRQGRDEQYF.

This clonotype was seen repeatedly, ten times or more. The J gene is TRBJ2-7, the V gene TRBV28; D remains unclear. Deletions cut 6 bases from V and 0 bases from J, with 6 bases between. CDR1 is MDHEN, CDR2 SYDVKM, per germline. The CDR3 totals 12 residues. CDR3 amino acids: CASRLNSYEQYF. As DNA, the CDR3 is TGTGCCAGCAGACTTAACTCCTACGAGCAGTACTTC.

This clonotype was seen many times. The V call is TRBV7-9, the J call TRBJ2-5; a weak D match, TRBD1 (6 bases). This CDR3 spans 15 amino acids. CDR1 SEHNR and CDR2 FQNEAQ come from the germline V gene (reference sequence). V was shortened by 1 base and J by 0 bases, with 9 bases between the two germline ends. For the CDR3, the DNA is TGTGCCAGCAGCTTAGGACAGGCCAACCAAGAGACCCAGTACTTC. It specifies CASSLGQANQETQYF.

Ten or more counts support this clonotype. The CDR3 sequence: CASSSPGASGRGTQYF. CDR3 DNA: TGTGCCAGCAGTTCCCCCGGGGCTAGCGGGAGAGGGACCCAGTACTTC. This chain connects TRBV28 to TRBJ2-5; 10 positions match TRBD2. The CDR3 is 16 residues long. The V segment lost 4 bases and the J segment 7 bases; nucleotides outside the gene matches: 12. CDR1 and CDR2 from the germline V gene are MDHEN and SYDVKM.

Details on this clonotype: A much larger clone is a single base away; this may be a read error. The V call is TRBV7-2, the J call TRBJ2-7; 7 bases agree with TRBD2. Looked up from germline, CDR1 is SGHTA and CDR2 is FQGNSA. The CDR3 loop spans 14 amino acids. In DNA, the CDR3 is TGTGCCAGCAGCTGGGACTACCTCTCCTACGAGCGGTACTTC. Encoded protein: CASSWDYLSYERYF.

The rearrangement links TRBV5-6 to TRBJ1-2; D might be TRBD1 (6 bases). Germline lookup yields CDR1 SGHDT and CDR2 YYEEEE. CDR3 length: 15 residues. The V and J ends lost 4 bases and 3 bases respectively, with 16 bases between them. The CDR3 bases are TGTGCCAGCAGCACCCACAGACAGGATTACTATGGCTACACCTTC. It translates to CASSTHRQDYYGYTF.

The rearrangement uses TRBV5-5 and TRBJ1-4; D gene unclear. Germline V gene data show CDR1 as SGHKS and CDR2 as YYEKEE (reference sequence). The CDR3 is made up of 14 amino acids. V was trimmed by 3 bases and J by 4 bases, leaving 10 bases between them. The CDR3 region has the DNA TGTGCCAGCAGCTGGATGTCTGGTAATGAAAAACTGTTTTTT. This sequence encodes CASSWMSGNEKLFF.

This clonotype was recorded a few times. The chain has TRBV19 and TRBJ2-2, with 12 bases matching TRBD2. CDR3 length: 18 residues. Losses at the gene ends were 0 bases for V and 6 bases for J; bases not matched to a gene: 8. Germline CDR1 LNHDA, CDR2 SQIVND (reference sequence). CDR3 DNA: TGTGCCAGTAGTATAGATCTGCTAGCGGGAGGGCCGCCCGGGGAGCTGTTTTTT. Translated: CASSIDLLAGGPPGELFF. The full variable domain, completed using reference TRBV19 and TRBJ2-2, is DGGITQSPKYLFRKEGQNVTLSCEQNLNHDAMYWYRQDPGQGLRLIYYSQIVNDFQKGDIAEGYSVSREKKESFPLTVTSAQKNPTAFYLCASSIDLLAGGPPGELFFGEGSRLTVL.

The sample holds many counts of this clonotype. V usage is TRBV12-3 or TRBV12-4 and J usage is TRBJ2-1, with D tentatively TRBD1 or TRBD2 (5 bases each). The CDR3 spans 14 residues. Trimming cost V 4 bases and J 8 bases, with 15 bases left between them. In DNA, the CDR3 is TGTGCCAGCAGTTCGGGGTTGGAAGGGGATGAGCAGTTCTTC. Its protein product is CASSSGLEGDEQFF.

At least ten counts were recorded for this clonotype. This chain links TRBV4-1 with TRBJ2-1, with D possibly matching TRBD2 (7 bases). The germline V gene encodes CDR1 MGHRA and CDR2 YSYEKL. V dropped 6 bases and J dropped 8 bases, with 17 bases sitting between them. The CDR3 extends over 14 amino acids. The CDR3: CASSFTWGGDEQFF. CDR3 sequence (DNA): TGCGCCAGCAGTTTCACTTGGGGGGGCGATGAGCAGTTCTTC.

The table lists this clonotype with many counts. V and J are TRBV6-1 and TRBJ1-5; a possible D gene is TRBD1 (6 bases). Trimming took 5 bases from V and 3 from J, leaving 11 bases between them. The CDR3 sequence is 14 residues long. Germline values: CDR1 MNHNS, CDR2 SASEGT. DNA for the CDR3: TGTGCCAGCAGTAGGGGGGGAGACAATCAGCCCCAGCATTTT. This codes for CASSRGGDNQPQHF.

This clonotype occurred many times. The V gene is TRBV2, the J gene TRBJ2-3, with 8 bases identical to TRBD2. Per the germline V gene, CDR1 is SNHLY and CDR2 is FYNNEI. The V gene end was trimmed by 8 bases and the J gene end by 6 bases; junction bases not matched to a gene: 16. This CDR3 has 16 residues. This CDR3 is CASDRWAGASGDTQYF. DNA of the CDR3: TGTGCCAGCGACCGTTGGGCAGGGGCTAGCGGGGATACGCAGTATTTT.

In this sample, this clonotype turned up a few times. The CDR3 spells CASSQDLVGTSDPYEQYF. The DNA for the CDR3 is TGTGCCAGCAGCCAAGATTTGGTTGGTACTAGCGATCCCTACGAGCAGTACTTC. The chain is built from TRBV14 and TRBJ2-7; the match to TRBD2 covers 7 bases. The V gene end was trimmed by 0 bases and the J gene end by 2 bases; junction bases not matched to a gene: 13. CDR1 is SGHDN and CDR2 is FVKESK in the germline V gene. The CDR3 is made up of 18 amino acids.